The 4 T cell receptor beta chains reported below all come from one sample, sequenced in a study of breast tumors, draining lymph nodes, adjacent tissues. One entry per CDR3 protein results from TCRdb running MiXCR on the multiplex PCR reads. In the table there are tens of thousands of distinct CDR3 sequences, approximately 45% of which are singletons. Sequencing was performed on breast tumor tissue. The origin of the receptors is a female donor with breast cancer. Some clones in this sample may be carry-over from other donors' samples.

Remarks on this clonotype: A much larger clone lies a single base off, so this may be a read error. The CDR3 spells CASSFGRGNQPQHF. CDR3 nucleotide sequence: TGTGCCAGCAGTTTCGGGCGCGGCAATCAGCCCCAGCATTTT. This chain uses TRBV12-3 or TRBV12-4 with TRBJ1-5; D call uncertain. This CDR3 is 14 amino acids long. The germline V and J ends were trimmed by 3 bases and 2 bases, with 8 bases remaining between them.

This clonotype was seen once. This chain links TRBV9 with TRBJ2-7; 11 bases agree with TRBD2. Germline values: CDR1 SGDLS, CDR2 YYNGEE. The J segment lost 7 bases and the V segment lost 3 bases, leaving 9 bases of the junction unmatched. The CDR3 contains 15 residues. The CDR3 DNA follows: TGTGCCAGCAGCGGTGGGACTAGCGGCAGGCGGGAGCAGTACTTC. It encodes CASSGGTSGRREQYF.

On this clonotype: The limits of the CDR3 on the DNA are not certain, so only TCRdb's listed CDR3 is given. The chain uses TRBV5-4 and TRBJ2-7; TRBD1 was called by the table and not checked on the DNA. Germline assignment: CDR1 SGHNT and CDR2 YYREEE (reference sequence). The CDR3 numbers 20 amino acids, ends counted. The CDR3 loop reads CASSFYICSAPGLVGREQYF.

The rearrangement uses TRBV7-9 and TRBJ2-7; 8 nucleotides align to TRBD2. J was trimmed by 4 bases and V by 5 bases; bases with no gene match: 13. This CDR3 is 16 amino acids long. CDR1 and CDR2 (germline): SEHNR, FQNEAQ (reference sequence). The DNA for the CDR3 is TGTGCCAGCAGCCAAGTAGGAGCGGGAGATCTATACGAGCAGTACTTC. Residues: CASSQVGAGDLYEQYF.